The 5 T cell receptor beta chains below all came from one sample that was sequenced in a study of identical twins (dated by TCRdb to about 2016). Library generation was performed with 5' RACE. Instrument on record: Illumina HiSeq 2000. TCRdb cleaned the public reads at Q25 with fastp, built clones with MiXCR and kept in-frame beta chains. Under each unique CDR3 protein, matching rows form one entry showing the most common genes and DNA. The sample has some 200,000 distinct CDR3 sequences on record, 7.5% of them singletons. The ten most abundant clones make up 1.9% of the sample. The data were also submitted as part of a second study, on yellow fever vaccine responses in identical twins.

The source material was memory (CD45RO+) T cells sorted from blood. Taken with the paper, the label for cell subset or site translates to: CD45RO+ enriched T cells. These TCRs come from a woman aged 18-30 years in good health.

The chain combines TRBV24-1 with TRBJ2-7, with 7 bases identical to TRBD1. Germline V lookup: CDR1 KGHDR, CDR2 SFDVKD. The CDR3 contains 16 residues. V was pared by 5 bases and J by 4 bases, with 13 bases of the junction left unmatched. This CDR3 reads CATSVPGQPSAYEQYF. The CDR3 DNA reads TGTGCCACCAGTGTACCGGGACAGCCCAGCGCTTACGAGCAGTACTTC.

This clonotype appeared a few times. The genes are TRBV25-1 and TRBJ2-5, with TRBD2 matching over 11 bases. The CDR3 consists of 17 residues. The V segment lost 3 bases and the J segment 10 bases; nucleotides outside the gene matches: 16. The germline V gene has CDR1 MGHDK and CDR2 SYGVNS. CDR3 coding DNA: TGTGCCAGCAGTGACCCCACGGGGACTAGCGGTCCGGGGAGCCAGTACTTC. Amino acids: CASSDPTGTSGPGSQYF.

A few counts support this clonotype. The rearrangement links TRBV27 to TRBJ2-1; TRBD1 matches 9 bases. The CDR3 spans 15 residues. The V gene end was trimmed by 7 bases and the J gene end by 4 bases; junction bases not matched to a gene: 8. The germline gives CDR1 MNHEY, CDR2 SMNVEV (reference sequence). The CDR3 is CASKPDRGRYNEQFF. The CDR3 nucleotides read TGTGCCAGCAAACCGGACAGGGGCCGGTACAATGAGCAGTTCTTC.

There are many counts of this clonotype. As DNA, the CDR3 is TGTGCCAGCAGCAGGAATCTGGGCACAGATACGCAGTATTTT. It translates to CASSRNLGTDTQYF. The chain has TRBV7-2 and TRBJ2-3; the D is unclear. With 5 bases removed from V and 1 base from J, the gap between germline ends came to 10 bases. The CDR3 has 14 residues. Germline CDR1 reads SGHTA; CDR2 reads FQGNSA. The complete variable domain, with remaining parts taken from reference TRBV7-2 and TRBJ2-3, reads GAGVSQSPSNKVTEKGKDVELRCDPISGHTALYWYRQSLGQGLEFLIYFQGNSAPDKSGLPSDRFSAERTGGSVSTLTIQRTQQEDSAVYLCASSRNLGTDTQYFGPGTRLTVL.

J is TRBJ1-1 and V is TRBV5-1, with D maybe TRBD1 (5 bases). The V and J ends lost 0 bases and 6 bases respectively, with 9 bases between them. The CDR3 is 13 residues long. Per germline, CDR1 SGHRS and CDR2 YFSETQ. Here the CDR3 reads CASSLEGTAEAFF. For the CDR3, the DNA is TGCGCCAGCAGCTTGGAAGGGACCGCTGAAGCTTTCTTT.